Here is one TCR beta chain with its context. Antigen specificity is unknown. Using immunoSEQ multiplex PCR, the repertoire was profiled, and TCRdb retains in-frame clones only, with some absent. In the table there are several thousand clones, approximately 94% of which are singletons. Repeated repertoire sampling spanned the course of chemoradiotherapy. The source of the sample is a study of chemoradiotherapy in HPV16-positive cancers. Whole-study results and caveats: Candidate HPV-specific clones and E7-related TCR motifs grew in tumor during treatment.

The material was obtained from a patient who underwent chemoradiotherapy. The origin of this receptor is a human donor with HPV-associated anogenital cancer.

CDR3 sequence (DNA): TGTGCCAGCAGTGATTCTACCTACGAGCAGTACTTC. This codes for CASSDSTYEQYF. The chain couples TRBV6-6 to TRBJ2-5, with D uncertain. The J call may be incorrect, as the DNA end agrees better with TRBJ2-7. CDR1 and CDR2 from the germline V gene are MNHNY and SVGAGI (reference sequence). The CDR3 length is 12 residues.